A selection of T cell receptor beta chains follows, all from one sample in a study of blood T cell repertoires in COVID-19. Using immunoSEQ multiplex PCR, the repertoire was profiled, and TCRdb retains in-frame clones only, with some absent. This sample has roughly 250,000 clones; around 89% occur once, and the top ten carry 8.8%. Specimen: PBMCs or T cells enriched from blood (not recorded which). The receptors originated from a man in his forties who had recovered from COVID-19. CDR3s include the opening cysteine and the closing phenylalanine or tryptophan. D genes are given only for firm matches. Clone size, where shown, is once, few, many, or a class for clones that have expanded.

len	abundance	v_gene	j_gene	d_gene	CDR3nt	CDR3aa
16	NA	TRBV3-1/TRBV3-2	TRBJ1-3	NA	TGTGCCAGCAGCCAAGTTCGGGTCACCTCTGGAAACACCATATATTTT	CASSQVRVTSGNTIYF
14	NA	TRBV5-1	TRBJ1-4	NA	TGCGCCAGCAGCTTGGGCGGATCCGGTGAAAAACTGTTTTTT	CASSLGGSGEKLFF
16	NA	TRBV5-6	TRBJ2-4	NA	TGTGCCAGCAGCCCACTTGGGGGGGCGGCCAAAAACATTCAGTACTTC	CASSPLGGAAKNIQYF
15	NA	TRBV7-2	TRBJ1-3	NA	TGTGCCAGCAGCATTTATTCGAGCTCTGGAAACACCATATATTTT	CASSIYSSSGNTIYF
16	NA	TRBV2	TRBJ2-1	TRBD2	TGTGCCAGCAGCTGGATTAGCGGGGGGGCGTTCAATAAGCAGTTCTTC	CASSWISGGAFNKQFF
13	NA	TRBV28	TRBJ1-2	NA	TGTGCCAGCAGTCCCGCCGGTAAAGATGGCTACACCTTC	CASSPAGKDGYTF
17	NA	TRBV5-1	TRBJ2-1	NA	TGCGCCAGCAGCTTCACCGGTGGGGGGGCAGGATACAATGAGCAGTTCTTC	CASSFTGGGAGYNEQFF
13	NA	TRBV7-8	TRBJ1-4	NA	TGTGCCAGCAGCTTAAGCGGGGGTGAAAAACTGTTTTTT	CASSLSGGEKLFF
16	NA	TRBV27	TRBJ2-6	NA	TGTGCCAGCAGTTCCCAGGGGGGCGGTGGGGCCAACGTCCTGACTTTC	CASSSQGGGGANVLTF
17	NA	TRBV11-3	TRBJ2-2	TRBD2	TGTGCCAGCAGCACACCACCGGGACTACAAAACACCGGGGAGCTGTTTTTT	CASSTPPGLQNTGELFF
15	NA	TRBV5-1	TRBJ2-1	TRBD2	TGCGCCAGCAGCCCAACTAGCGGGAAGAGCAATGAGCAGTTCTTC	CASSPTSGKSNEQFF
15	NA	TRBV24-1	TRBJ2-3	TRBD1	TGTGCCACCAGTGATCGGACAGGGTACGCAGATACGCAGTATTTT	CATSDRTGYADTQYF
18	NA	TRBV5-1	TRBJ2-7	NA	TGCGCCAGCAGCGCCTTAGTAGTGTCGGGTAAGGCAGTAGGCGAGCAGTACTTC	CASSALVVSGKAVGEQYF
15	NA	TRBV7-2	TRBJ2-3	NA	TGTGCCAGCACCGCACCGCAGGAATCAATGGATACGCAGTATTTT	CASTAPQESMDTQYF
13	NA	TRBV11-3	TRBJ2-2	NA	TGTGCCAGCAGCACAACTAGGACCGGGGAGCTGTTTTTT	CASSTTRTGELFF
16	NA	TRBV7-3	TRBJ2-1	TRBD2	TGTGCCAGCAGCTTAGTAGCGGGAGCGGTATTAGGTGAGCAGTTCTTC	CASSLVAGAVLGEQFF
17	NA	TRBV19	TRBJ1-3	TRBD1	TGTGCCAGTAGCCGGGACAGGGCATCCCTTTCCGGAAACACCATATATTTT	CASSRDRASLSGNTIYF
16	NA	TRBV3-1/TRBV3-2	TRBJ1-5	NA	TGTGCCAGCAGCCAACATCCGGGAGGGAGCGAGGCACCCCAGCATTTT	CASSQHPGGSEAPQHF
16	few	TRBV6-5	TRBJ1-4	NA	TGTGCCAGCAGTTACCAGGGTTGGACACAGAATGAAAAACTGTTTTTT	CASSYQGWTQNEKLFF
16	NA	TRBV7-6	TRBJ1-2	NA	TGTGCCAGCAGCTTAGCTGACAGAATGCTAGGCTATGGCTACACCTTC	CASSLADRMLGYGYTF
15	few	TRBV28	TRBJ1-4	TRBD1	TGTGCCAGCAGTATGTCGACAGGGACCCATGAAAAACTGTTTTTT	CASSMSTGTHEKLFF
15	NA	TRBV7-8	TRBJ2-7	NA	TGTGCCAGCAGCCCTACCGGACTTATGAACTACGAGCAGTACTTC	CASSPTGLMNYEQYF
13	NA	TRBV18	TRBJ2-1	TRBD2	TGTGCCAGCTCATCGGGACTAGCGGGGGAGCAGTTCTTC	CASSSGLAGEQFF
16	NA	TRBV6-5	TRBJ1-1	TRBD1	TGTGCCAGCAGTTACTCATGGACAGGAATGAACACTGAAGCTTTCTTT	CASSYSWTGMNTEAFF
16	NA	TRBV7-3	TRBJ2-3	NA	TGTGCCAGCAGCTTTTCCGGGACTCTCCTAACAGATACGCAGTATTTT	CASSFSGTLLTDTQYF
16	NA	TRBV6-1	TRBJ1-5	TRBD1	TGTGCCAGCAGTGGGAGGACAGGGAGGAGCAATCAGCCCCAGCATTTT	CASSGRTGRSNQPQHF
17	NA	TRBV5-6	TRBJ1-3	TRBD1	TGTGCCAGCAGCCTGCTCGGACAGGGAACCACTGGAAACACCATATATTTT	CASSLLGQGTTGNTIYF
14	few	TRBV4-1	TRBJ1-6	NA	TGCGCCAGCAGCCAAGTCACAGGGAGTTCACCCCTCCACTTT	CASSQVTGSSPLHF
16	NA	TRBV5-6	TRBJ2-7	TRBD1	TGTGCCAGCAGCAGACCGGGACAGGGGGGTACCTACGAGCAGTACTTC	CASSRPGQGGTYEQYF
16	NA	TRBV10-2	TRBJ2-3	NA	TGCGCCAGCAGTGATGTGGCTAGCGAGGGCACAGATACGCAGTATTTT	CASSDVASEGTDTQYF
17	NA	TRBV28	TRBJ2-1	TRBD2	TGTGCCAGCCCCCCCTTGCTTACTAGCGGGACCTACAATGAGCAGTTCTTC	CASPPLLTSGTYNEQFF
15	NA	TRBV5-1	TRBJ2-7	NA	TGCGCCAGCAGCCCCAATCTAGAGGGCTCCTACGAGCAGTACTTC	CASSPNLEGSYEQYF
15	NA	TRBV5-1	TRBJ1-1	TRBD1	TGCGCCAGCAGCTTACCGGGACAGGGAGATTCTGAAGCTTTCTTT	CASSLPGQGDSEAFF
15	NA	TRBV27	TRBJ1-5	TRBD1	TGTGCCAGCAGTTTATTAGGACAGGGCAATCAGCCCCAGCATTTT	CASSLLGQGNQPQHF
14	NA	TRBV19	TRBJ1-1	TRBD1	TGTGCCAGTAGCCGACAGGGGGCCGTCACTGAAGCTTTCTTT	CASSRQGAVTEAFF
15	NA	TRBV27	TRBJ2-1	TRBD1	TGTGCCAGCAGTCCCGGGACAGGGTTCTACAATGAGCAGTTCTTC	CASSPGTGFYNEQFF
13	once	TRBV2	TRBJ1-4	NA	TGTGCCAGCGCCCGGTTAACTAATGAAAAACTGTTTTTT	CASARLTNEKLFF